The T cell receptor beta chain described here comes from a study of metastatic and nonmetastatic thyroid tumors. Study details: For malignant and benign thyroid patients, tumor or nodule tissue and blood were the sources whose repertoires were compared. Whole-study results and caveats: Within blood and tumor, benign nodules reportedly had significantly lower TCR beta diversity than malignant thyroid tumors did.

This clone was picked up many times. Its specificity is not known. Thyroid surgery had not been preceded by any treatment in any patient. The V gene's germline CDR1 is KGHSH and CDR2 LQKENI. Trimming took 3 bases from V and 5 from J; bases not matched to a gene: 5. The CDR3 extends over 14 amino acids. Authors' analysis steps: Using the CDR3 differences seen across clinicopathological groups, the authors built a distant-metastasis classifier for papillary thyroid cancer, which was meant to discriminate distant-metastatic patients. TCRdb re-analyzed the PCR reads through MiXCR. TCRdb, rather than the study authors, made the V and J calls. This table holds 25,000 to 35,000 clones, roughly 10% found once.

Input material: blood. The V and J genes are TRBV18 and TRBJ1-1; 8 bases are a match to TRBD1. The TCR comes from a female donor with papillary thyroid cancer or a benign thyroid nodule (not recorded which). Some clones in this sample may be carry-over from other donors' samples. The CDR3 protein is CASSPGQGGTEAFF. The CDR3 coding sequence is TGTGCCAGCTCACCCGGACAGGGTGGAACTGAAGCTTTCTTT.